These T cell receptor beta chains were read from a single sample in a study of blood T cell repertoires in COVID-19. Measured with immunoSEQ multiplex PCR; TCRdb has only the in-frame clones, and not every one. Among 200,000 to 250,000 clones listed, 86% were seen once. Sequencing input: peripheral blood. These receptor sequences come from a woman in her forties or fifties with acute or convalescent COVID-19. Each CDR3 is given with its conserved first and last residue. Each record gives: D gene, clone size, V gene, J gene, CDR3 protein, CDR3 DNA. D genes are given only for firm matches. The listing skips clone size in some rows; elsewhere it reads once, few, many or a size class.

D gene: .; clone size: .; V gene: TRBV2; J gene: TRBJ1-1; CDR3 protein: CASKVQEETEAFF; CDR3 DNA: TGTGCCAGCAAGGTCCAGGAGGAGACTGAAGCTTTCTTT
D gene: .; clone size: .; V gene: TRBV14; J gene: TRBJ2-2; CDR3 protein: CASSQVQGSHTGELFF; CDR3 DNA: TGTGCCAGCAGCCAAGTACAGGGTTCCCACACCGGGGAGCTGTTTTTT
D gene: TRBD1; clone size: .; V gene: TRBV7-7; J gene: TRBJ1-1; CDR3 protein: CASSPITGVYTEAFF; CDR3 DNA: TGTGCCAGCAGCCCGATTACAGGGGTGTACACTGAAGCTTTCTTT
D gene: TRBD1; clone size: .; V gene: TRBV30; J gene: TRBJ2-3; CDR3 protein: CAWSGGTVTDTQYF; CDR3 DNA: TGTGCCTGGAGTGGGGGGACAGTCACAGATACGCAGTATTTT
D gene: TRBD1; clone size: once; V gene: TRBV6-2/TRBV6-3; J gene: TRBJ2-7; CDR3 protein: CASSAGQGLYEQYF; CDR3 DNA: TGTGCCAGCAGCGCGGGACAGGGTCTTTACGAGCAGTACTTC
D gene: .; clone size: few; V gene: TRBV9; J gene: TRBJ2-3; CDR3 protein: CASSVAGTGRTDTQYF; CDR3 DNA: TGTGCCAGCAGCGTAGCTGGCACAGGGCGGACAGATACGCAGTATTTT
D gene: TRBD1; clone size: .; V gene: TRBV9; J gene: TRBJ1-1; CDR3 protein: CASSVGRGLKTEAFF; CDR3 DNA: TGTGCCAGCAGCGTAGGCAGGGGGTTGAAAACTGAAGCTTTCTTT
D gene: TRBD2; clone size: .; V gene: TRBV7-9; J gene: TRBJ2-5; CDR3 protein: CASSRGRDRETQYF; CDR3 DNA: TGTGCCAGCAGCCGCGGGAGGGATCGAGAGACCCAGTACTTC
D gene: .; clone size: .; V gene: TRBV7-9; J gene: TRBJ2-5; CDR3 protein: CASTSTLQGGETQYF; CDR3 DNA: TGTGCCAGCACTTCAACCCTACAGGGTGGGGAGACCCAGTACTTC
D gene: .; clone size: .; V gene: TRBV19; J gene: TRBJ1-4; CDR3 protein: CASSTLFSPGEEKLFF; CDR3 DNA: TGTGCCAGTAGCACATTATTCTCCCCAGGGGAAGAAAAACTGTTTTTT
D gene: TRBD1; clone size: .; V gene: TRBV18; J gene: TRBJ1-1; CDR3 protein: CASSLAGTGGTEAFF; CDR3 DNA: TGTGCCAGCTCTCTAGCTGGGACAGGGGGCACTGAAGCTTTCTTT
D gene: .; clone size: .; V gene: TRBV7-2; J gene: TRBJ2-5; CDR3 protein: CASSLEGGLGGETQYF; CDR3 DNA: TGTGCCAGCAGCTTAGAGGGTGGACTAGGGGGAGAGACCCAGTACTTC
D gene: TRBD1; clone size: .; V gene: TRBV25-1; J gene: TRBJ2-7; CDR3 protein: CASSEWAGGSYEQYF; CDR3 DNA: TGTGCCAGCAGTGAATGGGCAGGGGGTTCCTACGAGCAGTACTTC
D gene: TRBD1; clone size: few; V gene: TRBV5-4; J gene: TRBJ1-1; CDR3 protein: CASSTMTGRTEAFF; CDR3 DNA: TGTGCCAGCAGCACAATGACAGGGCGGACTGAAGCTTTCTTT
D gene: TRBD1; clone size: .; V gene: TRBV24-1; J gene: TRBJ1-2; CDR3 protein: CATSDSGTARLYGYTF; CDR3 DNA: TGTGCCACCAGTGATTCAGGGACAGCGCGACTCTATGGCTACACCTTC
D gene: .; clone size: .; V gene: TRBV7-2; J gene: TRBJ1-1; CDR3 protein: CASSTRTGNTEAFF; CDR3 DNA: TGTGCCAGCAGCACCCGGACTGGGAACACTGAAGCTTTCTTT
D gene: .; clone size: .; V gene: TRBV5-1; J gene: TRBJ2-3; CDR3 protein: CASSRRTDSTDTQYF; CDR3 DNA: TGCGCCAGCAGCCGGCGGACTGATAGCACAGATACGCAGTATTTT
D gene: TRBD1; clone size: .; V gene: TRBV6-5; J gene: TRBJ1-2; CDR3 protein: CASSYFGQGYGGYTF; CDR3 DNA: TGTGCCAGCAGTTACTTCGGACAGGGCTATGGTGGCTACACCTTC
D gene: TRBD2; clone size: .; V gene: TRBV7-2; J gene: TRBJ2-5; CDR3 protein: CASSLGLAGGQETQYF; CDR3 DNA: TGTGCCAGCAGCTTAGGGCTAGCGGGGGGACAAGAGACCCAGTACTTC
D gene: .; clone size: .; V gene: TRBV19; J gene: TRBJ1-5; CDR3 protein: CASSLQVRQPQHF; CDR3 DNA: TGTGCCAGTAGTTTACAGGTGAGGCAGCCCCAGCATTTT
D gene: TRBD2; clone size: .; V gene: TRBV3-1/TRBV3-2; J gene: TRBJ2-3; CDR3 protein: CASSPRVSGEGDTQYF; CDR3 DNA: TGTGCCAGCAGCCCCAGGGTGAGCGGGGAAGGAGATACGCAGTATTTT
D gene: .; clone size: .; V gene: TRBV20-1; J gene: TRBJ1-4; CDR3 protein: CSAISGEKLFF; CDR3 DNA: TGCAGTGCTATCTCGGGGGAAAAACTGTTTTTT
D gene: TRBD2; clone size: .; V gene: TRBV6-5; J gene: TRBJ2-7; CDR3 protein: CASSYTSGSLGEQYF; CDR3 DNA: TGTGCCAGCAGTTATACTAGCGGGAGTTTGGGGGAGCAGTACTTC
D gene: TRBD2; clone size: .; V gene: TRBV7-6; J gene: TRBJ2-1; CDR3 protein: CASSSLGGGSSYNEQFF; CDR3 DNA: TGTGCCAGCAGCTCCCTTGGCGGGGGTAGCTCCTACAATGAGCAGTTCTTC
D gene: TRBD1; clone size: .; V gene: TRBV27; J gene: TRBJ2-1; CDR3 protein: CASSSGTGLRSEQFF; CDR3 DNA: TGTGCCAGCAGTTCTGGGACAGGGCTAAGGAGTGAGCAGTTCTTC
D gene: TRBD1; clone size: .; V gene: TRBV7-9; J gene: TRBJ2-7; CDR3 protein: CASSSGQGTYEQYF; CDR3 DNA: TGTGCCAGCAGCTCGGGACAGGGTACCTACGAGCAGTACTTC
D gene: .; clone size: .; V gene: TRBV6-5; J gene: TRBJ1-2; CDR3 protein: CASSYSTGGDGYTF; CDR3 DNA: TGTGCCAGCAGTTACTCCACGGGGGGGGATGGCTACACCTTC
D gene: .; clone size: .; V gene: TRBV10-3; J gene: TRBJ1-3; CDR3 protein: CATRPQGRENTIYF; CDR3 DNA: TGTGCCACCCGCCCGCAAGGACGGGAAAACACCATATATTTT
D gene: TRBD1; clone size: .; V gene: TRBV7-8; J gene: TRBJ1-1; CDR3 protein: CASSSRDRGTPFF; CDR3 DNA: TGTGCCAGCAGCTCCCGGGACAGGGGTACGCCTTTCTTT
D gene: .; clone size: .; V gene: TRBV30; J gene: TRBJ2-2; CDR3 protein: CAGGGAGELFF; CDR3 DNA: TGTGCCGGAGGAGGCGCCGGGGAGCTGTTTTTT